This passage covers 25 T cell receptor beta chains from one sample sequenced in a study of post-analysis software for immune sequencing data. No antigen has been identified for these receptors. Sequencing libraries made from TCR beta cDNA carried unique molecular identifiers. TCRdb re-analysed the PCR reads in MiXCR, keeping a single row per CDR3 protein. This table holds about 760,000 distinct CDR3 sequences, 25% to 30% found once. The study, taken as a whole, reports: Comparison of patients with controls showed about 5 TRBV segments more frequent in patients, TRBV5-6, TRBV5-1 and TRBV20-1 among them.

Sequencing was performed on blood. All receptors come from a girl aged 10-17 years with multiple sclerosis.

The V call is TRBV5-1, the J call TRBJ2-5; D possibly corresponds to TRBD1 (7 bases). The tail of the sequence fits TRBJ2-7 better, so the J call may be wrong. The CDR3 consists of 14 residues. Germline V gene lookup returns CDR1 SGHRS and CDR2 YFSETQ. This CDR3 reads CASSPEGTDYEQYF. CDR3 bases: TGCGCCAGCAGCCCGGAGGGGACAGACTACGAGCAGTACTTC.

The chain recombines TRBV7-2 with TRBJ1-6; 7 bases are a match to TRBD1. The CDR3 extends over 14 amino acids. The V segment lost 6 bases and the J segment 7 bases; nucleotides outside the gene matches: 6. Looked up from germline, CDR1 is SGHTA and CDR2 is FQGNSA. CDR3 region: CASRKDRANSPLHF. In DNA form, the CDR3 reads TGTGCCAGCAGGAAAGACAGGGCCAATTCACCCCTCCACTTT. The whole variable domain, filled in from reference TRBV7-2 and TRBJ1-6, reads GAGVSQSPSNKVTEKGKDVELRCDPISGHTALYWYRQSLGQGLEFLIYFQGNSAPDKSGLPSDRFSAERTGGSVSTLTIQRTQQEDSAVYLCASRKDRANSPLHFGNGTRLTVT.

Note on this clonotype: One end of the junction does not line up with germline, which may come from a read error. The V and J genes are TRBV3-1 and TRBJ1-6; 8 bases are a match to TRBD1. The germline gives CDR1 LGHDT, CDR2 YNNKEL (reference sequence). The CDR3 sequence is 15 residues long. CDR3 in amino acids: CASRQGQGFASPLHF. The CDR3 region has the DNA TGTGCCAGCAGACAAGGACAGGGTTTTGCTTCACCCCTCCACTTT. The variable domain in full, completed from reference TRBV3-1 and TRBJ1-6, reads DTAVSQTPKYLVTQMGNDKSIKCEQNLGHDTMYWYKQDSKKFLKIMFSYNNKELIINETVPNRFSPKSPDKAHLNLHINSLELGDSAVYFCASRQGQGFASPLHFGNGTRLTVT.

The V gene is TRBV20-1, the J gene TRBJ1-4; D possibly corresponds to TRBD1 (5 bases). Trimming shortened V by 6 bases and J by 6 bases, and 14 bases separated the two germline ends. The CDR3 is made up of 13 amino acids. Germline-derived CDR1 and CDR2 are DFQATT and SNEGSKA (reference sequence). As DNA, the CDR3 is TGCAGTGCGACCAGGGTAGGGGATGAAAAACTGTTTTTT. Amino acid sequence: CSATRVGDEKLFF.

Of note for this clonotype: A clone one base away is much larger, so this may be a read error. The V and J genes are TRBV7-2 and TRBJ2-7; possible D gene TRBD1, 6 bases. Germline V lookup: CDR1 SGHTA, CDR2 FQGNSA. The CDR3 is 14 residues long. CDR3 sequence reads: CACSLRDTSYEQYF. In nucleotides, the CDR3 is TGTGCCTGCAGCCTCCGGGACACCTCCTACGAGCAGTACTTC.

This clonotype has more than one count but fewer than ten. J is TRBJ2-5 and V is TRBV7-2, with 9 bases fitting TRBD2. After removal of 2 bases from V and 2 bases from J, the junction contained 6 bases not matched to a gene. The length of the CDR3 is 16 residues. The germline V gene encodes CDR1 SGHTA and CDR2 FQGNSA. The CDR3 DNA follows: TGTGCCAGCAGCTTATGGACTAGCGCCTTACAAGAGACCCAGTACTTC. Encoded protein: CASSLWTSALQETQYF. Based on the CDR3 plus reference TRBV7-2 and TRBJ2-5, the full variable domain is GAGVSQSPSNKVTEKGKDVELRCDPISGHTALYWYRQSLGQGLEFLIYFQGNSAPDKSGLPSDRFSAERTGGSVSTLTIQRTQQEDSAVYLCASSLWTSALQETQYFGPGTRLLVL.

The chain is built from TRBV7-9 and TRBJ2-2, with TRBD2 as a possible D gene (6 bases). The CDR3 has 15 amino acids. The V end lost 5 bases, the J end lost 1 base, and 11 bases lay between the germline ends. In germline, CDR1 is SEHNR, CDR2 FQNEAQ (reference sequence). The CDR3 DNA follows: TGTGCCAGCAGCCGCCCGGGGGAGAACACCGGGGAGCTGTTTTTT. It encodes CASSRPGENTGELFF.

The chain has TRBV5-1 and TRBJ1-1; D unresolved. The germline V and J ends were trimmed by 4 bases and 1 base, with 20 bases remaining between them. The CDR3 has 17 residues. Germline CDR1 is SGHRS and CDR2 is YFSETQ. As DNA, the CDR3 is TGCGCCAGCAGCCTCCTAGGTCGGGCGAAAACGAACACTGAAGCTTTCTTT. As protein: CASSLLGRAKTNTEAFF.

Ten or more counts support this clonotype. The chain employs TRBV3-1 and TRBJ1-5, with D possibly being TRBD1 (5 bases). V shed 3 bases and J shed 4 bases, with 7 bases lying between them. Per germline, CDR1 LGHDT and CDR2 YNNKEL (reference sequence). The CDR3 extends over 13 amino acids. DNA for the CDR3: TGTGCCAGCAGCCACGGGGGTAATCAGCCCCAGCATTTT. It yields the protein CASSHGGNQPQHF.

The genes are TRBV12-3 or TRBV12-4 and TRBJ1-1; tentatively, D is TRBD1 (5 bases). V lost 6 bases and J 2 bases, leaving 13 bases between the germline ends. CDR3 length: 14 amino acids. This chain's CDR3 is CASRNKGINTEAFF. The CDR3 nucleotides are TGTGCCAGCAGAAATAAGGGGATAAACACTGAAGCTTTCTTT.

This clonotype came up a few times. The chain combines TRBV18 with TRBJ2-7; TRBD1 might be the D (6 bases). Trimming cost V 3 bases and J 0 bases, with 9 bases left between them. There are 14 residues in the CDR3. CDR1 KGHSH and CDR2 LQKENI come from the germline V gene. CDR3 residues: CASSPRDNSYEQYF. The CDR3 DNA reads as TGTGCCAGCTCACCCAGGGACAACTCCTACGAGCAGTACTTC.

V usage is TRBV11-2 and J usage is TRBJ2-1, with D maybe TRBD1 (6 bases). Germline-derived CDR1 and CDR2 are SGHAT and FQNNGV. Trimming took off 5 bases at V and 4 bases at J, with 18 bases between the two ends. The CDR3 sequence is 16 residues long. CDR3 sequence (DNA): TGTGCCAGCAGCCCGGGACAACAGTCTACTTACAATGAGCAGTTCTTC. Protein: CASSPGQQSTYNEQFF.

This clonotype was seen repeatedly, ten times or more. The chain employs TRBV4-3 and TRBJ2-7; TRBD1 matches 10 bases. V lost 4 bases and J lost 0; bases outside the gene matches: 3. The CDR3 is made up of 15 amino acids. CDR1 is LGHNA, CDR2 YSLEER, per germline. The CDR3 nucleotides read TGCGCCAGCAGCCCAGGACAGGGGGGCTCCTACGAGCAGTACTTC. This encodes CASSPGQGGSYEQYF.

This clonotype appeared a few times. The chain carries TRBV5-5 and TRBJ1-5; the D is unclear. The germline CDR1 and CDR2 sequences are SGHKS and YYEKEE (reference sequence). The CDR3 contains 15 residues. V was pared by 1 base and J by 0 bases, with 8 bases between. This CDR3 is CASSLYSSSNQPQHF. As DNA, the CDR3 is TGTGCCAGCAGCTTGTACAGCTCTAGCAATCAGCCCCAGCATTTT. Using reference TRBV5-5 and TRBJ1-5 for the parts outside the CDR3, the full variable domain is DAGVTQSPTHLIKTRGQQVTLRCSPISGHKSVSWYQQVLGQGPQFIFQYYEKEERGRGNFPDRFSARQFPNYSSELNVNALLLGDSALYLCASSLYSSSNQPQHFGDGTRLSIL.

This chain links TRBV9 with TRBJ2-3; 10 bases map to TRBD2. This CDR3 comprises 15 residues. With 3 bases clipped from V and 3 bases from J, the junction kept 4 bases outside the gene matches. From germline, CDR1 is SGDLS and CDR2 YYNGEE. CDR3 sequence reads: CASSATSGATDTQYF. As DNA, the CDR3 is TGTGCCAGCAGCGCTACTAGCGGGGCTACAGATACGCAGTATTTT.

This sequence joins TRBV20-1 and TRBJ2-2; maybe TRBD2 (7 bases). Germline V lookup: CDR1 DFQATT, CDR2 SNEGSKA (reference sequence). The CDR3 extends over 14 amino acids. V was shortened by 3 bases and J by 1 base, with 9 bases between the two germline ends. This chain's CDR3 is CSARGGLNTGELFF. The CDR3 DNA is TGCAGTGCTAGGGGGGGGCTGAACACCGGGGAGCTGTTTTTT.

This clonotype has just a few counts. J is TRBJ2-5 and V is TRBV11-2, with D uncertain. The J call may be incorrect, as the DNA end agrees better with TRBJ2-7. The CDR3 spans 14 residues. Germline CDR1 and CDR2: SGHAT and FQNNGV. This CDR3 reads CASSLVSWQHEQYF. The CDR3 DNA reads TGTGCCAGCAGCTTAGTGTCTTGGCAGCACGAGCAGTACTTC.

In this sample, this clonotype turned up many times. The DNA of the CDR3 is TGCAGCGTTGGAGCAAGGGGTAGCGTCCAAGAGACCCAGTACTTC. Translated, it gives CSVGARGSVQETQYF. The chain is built from TRBV29-1 and TRBJ2-5; D tentatively fits TRBD1 or TRBD2 (5 bases each). There are 15 residues in the CDR3. Germline V gives CDR1 SQVTM, CDR2 ANQGSEA. V was pared by 4 bases and J by 1 base, with 16 bases between.

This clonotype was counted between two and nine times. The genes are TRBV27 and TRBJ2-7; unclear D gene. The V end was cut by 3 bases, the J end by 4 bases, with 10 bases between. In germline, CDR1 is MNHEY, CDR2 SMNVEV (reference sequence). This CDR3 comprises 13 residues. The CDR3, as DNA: TGTGCCAGCAGTTTGGGTGTAGCTTACGAGCAGTACTTC. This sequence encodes CASSLGVAYEQYF.

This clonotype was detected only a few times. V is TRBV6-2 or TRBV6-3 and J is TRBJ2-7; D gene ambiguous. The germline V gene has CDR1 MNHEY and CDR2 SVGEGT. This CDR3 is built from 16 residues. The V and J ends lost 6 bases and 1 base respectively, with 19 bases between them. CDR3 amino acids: CASRAVSGSGSYEQYF. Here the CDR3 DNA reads TGTGCCAGCAGAGCCGTGTCGGGCTCTGGATCCTACGAGCAGTACTTC.

CDR3 DNA: TGTGCCAGCAGCCAAGATAGGTTAGCGGGGGCCTCTCAGTACTTC. It translates to CASSQDRLAGASQYF. This chain links TRBV4-2 with TRBJ2-4; 9 bases map to TRBD2. The J segment lost 12 bases and the V segment lost 0 bases, leaving 9 bases of the junction unmatched. This CDR3 has 15 residues. The germline V gene encodes CDR1 LGHNA and CDR2 YNFKEQ.

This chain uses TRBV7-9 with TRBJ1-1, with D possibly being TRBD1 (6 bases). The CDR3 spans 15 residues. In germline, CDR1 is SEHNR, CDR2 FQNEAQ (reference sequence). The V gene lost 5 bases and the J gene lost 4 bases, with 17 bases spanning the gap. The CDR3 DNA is TGTGCCAGCAGCCTCGCAGGGGCGTGGGGCACTGAAGCTTTCTTT. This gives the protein CASSLAGAWGTEAFF.

CDR3 amino acids: CSVLGQDSYEQYF. In DNA, the CDR3 is TGCAGCGTCCTTGGACAGGACTCCTACGAGCAGTACTTC. The chain recombines TRBV29-1 with TRBJ2-7; 7 bases are shared with TRBD1. There are 13 residues in the CDR3. Germline V gene lookup returns CDR1 SQVTM and CDR2 ANQGSEA. V lost 6 bases and J lost 0; bases outside the gene matches: 5.

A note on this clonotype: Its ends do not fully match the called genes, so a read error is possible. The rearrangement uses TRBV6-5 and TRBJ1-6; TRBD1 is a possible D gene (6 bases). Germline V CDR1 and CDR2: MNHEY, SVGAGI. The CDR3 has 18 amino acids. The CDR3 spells CASRYLEGDNSYNSPLHF. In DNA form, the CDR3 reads TGTGCCAGCAGATACTTGGAGGGGGACAACTCCTATAATTCACCCCTCCACTTT.

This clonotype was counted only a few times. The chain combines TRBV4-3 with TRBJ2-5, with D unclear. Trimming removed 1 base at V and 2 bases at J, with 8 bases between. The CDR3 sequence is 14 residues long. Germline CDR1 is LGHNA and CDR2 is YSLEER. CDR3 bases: TGCGCCAGCAGCCAAGTTCCCGGTCAAGAGACCCAGTACTTC. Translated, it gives CASSQVPGQETQYF.